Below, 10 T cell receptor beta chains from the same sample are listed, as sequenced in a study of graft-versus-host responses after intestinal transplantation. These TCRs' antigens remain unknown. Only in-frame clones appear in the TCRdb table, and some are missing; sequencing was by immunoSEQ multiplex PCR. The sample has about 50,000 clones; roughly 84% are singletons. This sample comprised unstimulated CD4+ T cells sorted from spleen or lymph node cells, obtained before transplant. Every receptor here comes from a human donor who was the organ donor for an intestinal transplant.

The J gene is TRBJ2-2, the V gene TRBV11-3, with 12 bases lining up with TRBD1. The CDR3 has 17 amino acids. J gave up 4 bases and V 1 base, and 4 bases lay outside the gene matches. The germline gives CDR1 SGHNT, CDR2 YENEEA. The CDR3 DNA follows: TGTGCCAGCAGCTTAGGTCCGGGACAGGGGGCCACCGGGGAGCTGTTTTTT. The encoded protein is CASSLGPGQGATGELFF.

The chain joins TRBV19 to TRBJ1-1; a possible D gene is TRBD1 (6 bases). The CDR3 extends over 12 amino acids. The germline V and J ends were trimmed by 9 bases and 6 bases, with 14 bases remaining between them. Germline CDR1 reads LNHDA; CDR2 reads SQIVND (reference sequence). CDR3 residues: CASIRRGSEAFF. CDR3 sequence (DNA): TGTGCCAGCATCCGCAGGGGCTCTGAAGCTTTCTTT.

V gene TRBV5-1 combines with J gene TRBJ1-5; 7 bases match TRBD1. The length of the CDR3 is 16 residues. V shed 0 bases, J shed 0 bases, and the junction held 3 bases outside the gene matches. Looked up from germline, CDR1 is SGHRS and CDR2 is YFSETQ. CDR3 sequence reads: CASSLGTGDSNQPQHF. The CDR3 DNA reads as TGCGCCAGCAGCTTGGGGACAGGCGATAGCAATCAGCCCCAGCATTTT.

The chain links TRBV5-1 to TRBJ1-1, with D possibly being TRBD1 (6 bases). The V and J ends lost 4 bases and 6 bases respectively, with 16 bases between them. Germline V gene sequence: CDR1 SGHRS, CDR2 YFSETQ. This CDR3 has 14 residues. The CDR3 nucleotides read TGCGCCAGCAGCAAGGGGGGCGGAGGGCCTGAAGCTTTCTTT. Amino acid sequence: CASSKGGGGPEAFF. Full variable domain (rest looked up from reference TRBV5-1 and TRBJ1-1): KAGVTQTPRYLIKTRGQQVTLSCSPISGHRSVSWYQQTPGQGLQFLFEYFSETQRNKGNFPGRFSGRQFSNSRSEMNVSTLELGDSALYLCASSKGGGGPEAFFGQGTRLTVV.

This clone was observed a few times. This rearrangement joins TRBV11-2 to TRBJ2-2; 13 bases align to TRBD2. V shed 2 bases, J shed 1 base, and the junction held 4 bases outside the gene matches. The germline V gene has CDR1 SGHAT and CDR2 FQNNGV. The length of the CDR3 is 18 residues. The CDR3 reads CASSLRLAGGLNTGELFF. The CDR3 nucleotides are TGTGCCAGCAGCTTAAGACTAGCGGGGGGCCTGAACACCGGGGAGCTGTTTTTT.

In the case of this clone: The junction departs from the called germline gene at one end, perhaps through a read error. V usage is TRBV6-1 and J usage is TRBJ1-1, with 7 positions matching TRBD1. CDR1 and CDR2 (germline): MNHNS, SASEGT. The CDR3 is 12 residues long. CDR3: CAISGQAQEAFF. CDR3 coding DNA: TGTGCCATCAGTGGACAGGCTCAAGAAGCTTTCTTT.

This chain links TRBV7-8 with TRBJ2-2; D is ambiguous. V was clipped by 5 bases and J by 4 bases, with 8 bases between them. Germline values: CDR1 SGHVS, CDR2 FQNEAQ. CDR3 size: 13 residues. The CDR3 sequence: CASSAALTGELFF. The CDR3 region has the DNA TGTGCCAGCAGCGCTGCCCTCACCGGGGAGCTGTTTTTT.

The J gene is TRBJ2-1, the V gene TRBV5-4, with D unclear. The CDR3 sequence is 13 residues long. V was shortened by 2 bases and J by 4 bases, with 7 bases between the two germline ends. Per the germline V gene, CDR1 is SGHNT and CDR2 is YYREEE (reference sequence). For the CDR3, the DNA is TGTGCCAGCAGCTTCGAGACTTACAATGAGCAGTTCTTC. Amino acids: CASSFETYNEQFF.

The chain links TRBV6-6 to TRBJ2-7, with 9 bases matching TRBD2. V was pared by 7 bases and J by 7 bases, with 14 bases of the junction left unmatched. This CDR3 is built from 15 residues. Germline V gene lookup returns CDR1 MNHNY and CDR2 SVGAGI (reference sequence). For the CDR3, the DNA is TGTGCCAGCACCCCGAGGCGGGAGGGCCGTGGGGAGCAGTACTTC. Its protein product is CASTPRREGRGEQYF.

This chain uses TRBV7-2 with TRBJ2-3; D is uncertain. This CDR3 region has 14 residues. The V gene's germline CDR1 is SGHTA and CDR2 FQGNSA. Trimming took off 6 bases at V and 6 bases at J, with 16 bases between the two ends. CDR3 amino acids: CASSKRPQGDTQYF. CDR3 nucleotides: TGTGCCAGCAGTAAAAGGCCCCAAGGGGATACGCAGTATTTT.